This T cell receptor (beta chain) was identified in a study of T cell responses to AZD1222 COVID-19 vaccine. Unmatched junction bases numbered 4, after V lost 5 bases and J lost 7 bases. This CDR3 comprises 13 residues. The germline CDR1 and CDR2 sequences are SEHNR and FQNEAQ (reference sequence). Details on this clone: Its antigen is undetermined.

Regarding the study as a whole: Unmutated variant regions are reportedly the target of nearly half of TCRs that are spike-specific. Distributed over spike, vaccine-associated CD4 TCRs predominated at 160-218 and 743-854. Two AZD1222 doses significantly raised spike-specific TCR breadth and depth over controls.

Profiled with immunoSEQ multiplex PCR; TCRdb holds only in-frame clones, not every one. The sample has around 120,000 clones, roughly nine tenths seen once. The source is an adult who received the AZD1222 COVID-19 vaccine. The V call is TRBV7-9, the J call TRBJ1-2, with TRBD1 matching over 10 bases. The sample was peripheral blood, taken 28 days after the second AZD1222 dose. CDR3 loop: CASSQGQGGGYTF. Written as DNA, the CDR3 is TGTGCCAGCAGCCAAGGACAGGGGGGTGGCTACACCTTC.